A selection of T cell receptor beta chains follows, all from one sample in a study of OX40 agonist ivuxolimab in advanced cancers. Profiling relied on immunoSEQ multiplex PCR, and the TCRdb table lists in-frame clones only, not all of them. The sample lists just over 14,000 clones, more than 70% occurring once. The sequenced sample was CD4+ or CD8+ T cells sorted from blood, obtained in a trial of the OX40 agonist ivuxolimab. These receptors were taken from an adult with an advanced solid tumor such as melanoma, head and neck, liver or kidney cancer. Each CDR3 is given without its conserved first and last residue. The order of the fields is V gene, J gene, CDR3 protein.

TRBV28	-	ASSSHYEQY
TRBV27	TRBJ2-1	ASSPLAPQDNEQF
TRBV6-5	TRBJ2-1	ASSYREVLLFEQF
TRBV7-2	TRBJ1-3	ASSPSGGDGDTIY
TRBV27	TRBJ2-1	ASSLIAGGYNEQF
TRBV6-5	TRBJ1-1	ASSYSQGDTEAF
TRBV7-6	TRBJ1-3	ASSEGSYSGNTIY
TRBV11-2	TRBJ2-7	ASSLETSGVYEQY
TRBV7-9	TRBJ2-3	ASSFPRAGTEDTQY
TRBV27	TRBJ2-3	ASSLTSDSTDKSY
TRBV7-2	TRBJ2-1	ASSPWTSGNEQF
TRBV6-5	TRBJ2-7	ASSYSGSEQY
TRBV30	TRBJ2-7	AWSESGTSYEQY
TRBV5-1	TRBJ1-1	ASSLIGGQPNTEAF
TRBV7-2	TRBJ2-7	ASSFGEQY
TRBV28	TRBJ2-4	ASSWLSGSLGKNIQY
TRBV4-2	TRBJ2-5	ASSQDASGTPETQY
TRBV5-4	TRBJ1-1	ASSFGQGGSEAF
TRBV4-3	TRBJ2-7	ASSQDSRDYEQY
TRBV7-3	TRBJ2-3	ASSSIGGLTDTQY
TRBV6-5	TRBJ2-5	ASSGLAGGETQY
TRBV28	TRBJ2-1	ASRSRRGNNEQF
TRBV7-8	TRBJ1-1	ASSLGTTTEAF
TRBV7-8	TRBJ2-7	ASSLEGTSYEQY
TRBV18	TRBJ1-4	ASSPLRAERGTNEKLF
TRBV7-6	TRBJ2-7	ASSLEAPSGTTNEQY
TRBV5-1	TRBJ2-7	ASSLTSGYEQY
TRBV27	TRBJ2-2	ATYDDGFGELF
TRBV27	TRBJ2-1	ASSLSTAYNEQF
TRBV19	TRBJ1-2	ASSNAGGYGYT
TRBV7-7	TRBJ2-7	ASSLERGAYEQY
TRBV5-4	TRBJ2-7	ASSLTGSYEQY
TRBV19	TRBJ2-1	ASSTRTSGYNEQF
TRBV7-8	TRBJ2-7	ASSSQREGLYEQY
TRBV21-1	TRBJ2-1	ASSKAGSGTSGIPLSDEQF
TRBV19	TRBJ2-7	ASSIGATSYEQY
TRBV7-6	TRBJ2-1	ASSSRLIGGAEQF
TRBV12-5	TRBJ1-1	ASGRPSGAQQDTEAF
TRBV6-5	TRBJ2-7	ATHQTGLSRRQY
TRBV6-5	TRBJ1-1	ASTPKNRAALEAF
TRBV11-2	TRBJ2-2	ASSLVRGSTGRNTGELF